Below are 5 T cell receptor beta chains sequenced from a single sample in a study of T-cell reconstitution after alpha-beta-depleted transplantation in children. Library preparation (for TCRbeta) was performed with unique molecular identifiers. TCRdb redid the calling of the PCR reads with MiXCR, one entry per CDR3 protein. The sample consists of approximately 430,000 distinct CDR3 sequences, around 15% of them appearing once. The sequencing used PBMCs, mostly from graft donor cells, collected 360 days after TCRalphabeta/CD19-depleted stem cell transplant. These receptors were taken from a boy less than two years old who had a stem cell transplant for Wiskott-Aldrich syndrome, so the T cells may come from the graft donor.

This chain connects TRBV7-9 to TRBJ2-1; TRBD2 matches 11 bases. The CDR3 covers 16 residues. Germline V gene data show CDR1 as SEHNR and CDR2 as FQNEAQ (reference sequence). J gave up 8 bases and V 2 bases, and 8 bases lay outside the gene matches. Here the CDR3 DNA reads TGTGCCAGCAGCTTAACACTAGCGGGAGACTTGCATGAGCAGTTCTTC. Amino acid sequence: CASSLTLAGDLHEQFF.

This clonotype has only a few counts. This chain uses TRBV10-3 with TRBJ2-5, with 11 positions matching TRBD2. The CDR3 totals 15 residues. Germline lookup yields CDR1 ENHRY and CDR2 SYGVKD. V lost 6 bases, J lost 5 bases, and 8 bases stayed unmatched. The CDR3 sequence: CAISRLAGGGETQYF. In DNA, the CDR3 is TGTGCCATCAGCCGGCTAGCGGGAGGAGGGGAGACCCAGTACTTC.

Only a few counts were recorded for this clonotype. The chain links TRBV24-1 to TRBJ2-7, with 7 bases aligning to TRBD2. The length of the CDR3 is 12 residues. CDR1 is KGHDR and CDR2 is SFDVKD in the germline V gene. V lost 10 bases to trimming and J lost 5 bases; unmatched junction nucleotides: 7. CDR3 in amino acids: CATGGRQNEQYF. The DNA of the CDR3 is TGTGCCACGGGAGGGAGGCAGAACGAGCAGTACTTC.

This clonotype showed up just a few times. V and J are TRBV12-3 or TRBV12-4 and TRBJ2-7; perhaps D is TRBD1 or TRBD2 (5 bases each). This CDR3 region has 13 residues. V gave up 6 bases and J gave up 4 bases, with 13 bases separating them. For the CDR3, the DNA is TGTGCCAGCAGCCCGGGGCCTCTTTACGAGCAGTACTTC. This translates into CASSPGPLYEQYF.

This clonotype was detected only once. This CDR3 is CASSIMFRTPTGELFF. The CDR3 bases are TGCGCCAGCAGCATAATGTTCCGGACACCCACCGGGGAGCTGTTTTTT. V and J are TRBV5-1 and TRBJ2-2; possible D gene TRBD1, 5 bases. V was shortened by 4 bases and J by 4 bases, with 17 bases between the two germline ends. Germline CDR1 SGHRS, CDR2 YFSETQ. The CDR3 length is 16 residues.